The T cell receptor beta chain described here comes from a study of radiation and T cells in renal cell carcinoma. The assay was immunoSEQ multiplex PCR, and TCRdb's table has in-frame clones only and misses some. This sample has around 15,000 clones, with approximately 50% found just once. With regard to this clone: Its target is unknown.

Trimming stripped 6 bases from V and 2 bases from J, with 14 bases between. Germline CDR1 SNHLY, CDR2 FYNNEI. This CDR3 comprises 15 residues. Findings of the study overall: Dominant CDR3 motifs occupied more repertoire in irradiated than control tumors.

Treatment defined: treatment-naive control, cytoreductive nephrectomy. Control samples are tumors resected by cytoreductive nephrectomy without prior radiation. Controls included a handful of female and over 10 male donors, resected 2011 to 2014. J is TRBJ2-1 and V is TRBV2; D is perhaps TRBD1 or TRBD2 (5 bases each). The clonotype was recovered from a man aged 50-60 years with renal cell carcinoma. The starting material was tumor tissue, obtained from a patient whose treatment was nephrectomy without radiotherapy. CDR3 in DNA: TGTGCCAGCAGAGTGGGACGGGGCCCCTACAATGAGCAGTTCTTC. Amino acids: CASRVGRGPYNEQFF.